Below, 13 T cell receptor beta chains from the same sample are listed, as sequenced in a study of T cell responses to AZD1222 COVID-19 vaccine. Here immunoSEQ multiplex PCR was the method, and the copy in TCRdb shows in-frame clones only, minus some. The sample includes about 130,000 clones, under 95% of them seen just once. The sequenced sample was peripheral blood, obtained on day 0 of AZD1222 vaccination. Receptor source: an adult in good health.

In DNA form, the CDR3 reads TGTGCCAGCAGCCAGGACGGAACACCACCTAACTATGGCTACACCTTC. Protein: CASSQDGTPPNYGYTF. This rearrangement joins TRBV4-2 to TRBJ1-2; D not certain. Germline V gene lookup returns CDR1 LGHNA and CDR2 YNFKEQ. Trimming pared 3 bases from V and 0 bases from J, leaving 14 bases between. The CDR3 covers 16 residues.

The CDR3 sequence: CAISWTGDNEKLFF. The CDR3 DNA reads as TGTGCCATCAGTTGGACAGGGGATAATGAAAAACTGTTTTTT. V and J are TRBV10-3 and TRBJ1-4; 9 nucleotides line up with TRBD1. The CDR3 is 14 amino acids. V gave up 5 bases and J gave up 4 bases; unmatched junction bases: 2. Germline V lookup: CDR1 ENHRY, CDR2 SYGVKD.

The rearrangement joins TRBV6-5 to TRBJ1-2; no definite D call. This CDR3 contains 16 residues. Trimming stripped 0 bases from V and 0 bases from J, with 11 bases between. The germline V gene has CDR1 MNHEY and CDR2 SVGAGI. The CDR3 DNA follows: TGTGCCAGCAGTTACTCGAGTCGGTTGGCTAACTATGGCTACACCTTC. Translating it yields CASSYSSRLANYGYTF.

V usage is TRBV25-1 and J usage is TRBJ1-1; D is perhaps TRBD1 (6 bases). Trimming removed 3 bases at V and 11 bases at J, with 22 bases between. The CDR3 consists of 15 residues. Looked up from germline, CDR1 is MGHDK and CDR2 is SYGVNS. The CDR3 sequence: CASSDSRWTAASAFF. DNA of the CDR3: TGTGCCAGCAGTGACTCCCGGTGGACAGCCGCCAGCGCTTTCTTT. The full variable domain, its missing parts supplied by reference TRBV25-1 and TRBJ1-1, is EADIYQTPRYLVIGTGKKITLECSQTMGHDKMYWYQQDPGMELHLIHYSYGVNSTEKGDLSSESTVSRIRTEHFPLTLESARPSHTSQYLCASSDSRWTAASAFFGQGTRLTVV.

This clone showed up just once. The chain uses TRBV27 and TRBJ1-1; D uncertain. This CDR3 region has 13 residues. Trimming left V 6 bases short and J 3 bases short, with 11 bases between. The germline gives CDR1 MNHEY, CDR2 SMNVEV (reference sequence). The CDR3 DNA reads TGTGCCAGCAGCCGTGGGAGGGACACTGAAGCTTTCTTT. It encodes CASSRGRDTEAFF.

This sequence joins TRBV28 and TRBJ2-7; D not resolved. The CDR3 length is 14 residues. Between the trimmed V and J ends, which lost 2 bases and 1 base, there was a span of 9 bases. Germline V gene lookup returns CDR1 MDHEN and CDR2 SYDVKM. This chain's CDR3 is CASSLDASSYEQYF. The CDR3, as DNA: TGTGCCAGCAGTTTAGATGCCAGTTCCTACGAGCAGTACTTC. Complete variable domain (other parts from reference TRBV28 and TRBJ2-7): DVKVTQSSRYLVKRTGEKVFLECVQDMDHENMFWYRQDPGLGLRLIYFSYDVKMKEKGDIPEGYSVSREKKERFSLILESASTNQTSMYLCASSLDASSYEQYFGPGTRLTVT.

The CDR3 region has the DNA TGTGCCTGGAGTGAGGGGGGCTTCTATGGCTACACCTTC. Translated, it gives CAWSEGGFYGYTF. This chain uses TRBV30 with TRBJ1-2, with D maybe TRBD1 (6 bases). CDR3 length: 13 residues. Deletions cut 1 base from V and 4 bases from J, with 10 bases between. From germline, CDR1 is GTSNPN and CDR2 SVGIG (reference sequence).

CDR3 residues: CASSTGTFNEQYF. The DNA of the CDR3 is TGTGCCAGCAGCACCGGGACATTCAACGAGCAGTACTTC. The chain employs TRBV11-1 and TRBJ2-7, with a tentative D call TRBD1 (6 bases). The CDR3 contains 13 residues. Looked up from germline, CDR1 is SGHAT and CDR2 is FQDESV (reference sequence). V was cut by 5 bases and J by 5 bases, with 13 bases left in between. Using reference TRBV11-1 and TRBJ2-7 for the parts outside the CDR3, the full variable domain is EAEVAQSPRYKITEKSQAVAFWCDPISGHATLYWYRQILGQGPELLVQFQDESVVDDSQLPKDRFSAERLKGVDSTLKIQPAELGDSAMYLCASSTGTFNEQYFGPGTRLTVT.

This rearrangement joins TRBV29-1 to TRBJ1-1; possible D gene TRBD1, 6 bases. Trimming stripped 6 bases from V and 7 bases from J, with 12 bases between. Looked up from germline, CDR1 is SQVTM and CDR2 is ANQGSEA. The CDR3 covers 11 residues. The CDR3 DNA sequence: TGCAGCGTGGAGGGGGTAGGTGAAGCTTTCTTT. Residues: CSVEGVGEAFF.

V usage is TRBV7-3 and J usage is TRBJ1-1, with D hard to call. Germline values: CDR1 SGHTA, CDR2 FQGTGA. The CDR3 has 13 residues. The V gene lost 4 bases and the J gene lost 6 bases, with 12 bases spanning the gap. This CDR3 reads CASSSSSYPEAFF. In DNA, the CDR3 is TGTGCCAGCAGCTCCTCATCCTACCCTGAAGCTTTCTTT. Filled out from reference TRBV7-3 and TRBJ1-1, the complete variable domain reads GAGVSQTPSNKVTEKGKYVELRCDPISGHTALYWYRQSLGQGPEFLIYFQGTGAADDSGLPNDRFFAVRPEGSVSTLKIQRTERGDSAVYLCASSSSSYPEAFFGQGTRLTVV.

The genes are TRBV2 and TRBJ2-2; the D call may be TRBD1 or TRBD2 (8 bases each). Trimming left V 7 bases short and J 0 bases short, with 21 bases between. The germline CDR1 and CDR2 sequences are SNHLY and FYNNEI. There are 18 residues in the CDR3. The CDR3 region is CASTGQGSTSANTGELFF. In DNA form, the CDR3 reads TGTGCCAGCACAGGACAGGGCTCGACTAGCGCGAACACCGGGGAGCTGTTTTTT.

This chain uses TRBV3-1 (or the pseudogene TRBV3-2) with TRBJ1-2, with D perhaps TRBD1 (5 bases). This CDR3 spans 14 amino acids. The V gene lost 4 bases and the J gene lost 8 bases, with 17 bases spanning the gap. The germline gives CDR1 LGHDT, CDR2 YNNKEL (reference sequence). CDR3 nucleotides: TGTGCCAGCAGCCCCAATAGGGGCACTTACGGCTACACCTTC. This gives the protein CASSPNRGTYGYTF.

As DNA, the CDR3 is TGTGCCATCACTAACAGACTCTCGGTCGGGGCCAACGTCCTGACTTTC. Its protein is CAITNRLSVGANVLTF. This chain connects TRBV10-3 to TRBJ2-6; D not resolved. Germline CDR1 and CDR2: ENHRY and SYGVKD. CDR3 length equals 16 residues. V was shortened by 7 bases and J by 4 bases, with 17 bases between the two germline ends.